A selection of T cell receptor beta chains follows, all from one sample in a study of blood T cell repertoires in COVID-19. TCRdb's copy holds only in-frame clones and misses some; the assay was immunoSEQ multiplex PCR. The sample shows about 190,000 clones, 78% of them seen only once. Sequencing was performed on peripheral blood. These receptors all come from a woman older than 75 with active or convalescent COVID-19. CDR3s include the opening cysteine and the closing phenylalanine or tryptophan. D genes are given only for firm matches. Clone size, where shown, is once, few, many, or a class for clones that have expanded.

>NA|TRBV6-2/TRBV6-3|NA|TRBJ2-7
CASSYLATSAEQYF
TGTGCCAGCAGTTATTTAGCAACATCCGCCGAGCAGTACTTC
>TRBD1|TRBV28|NA|TRBJ1-2
CASSLPRGSNYGYTF
TGTGCCAGCAGCCTGCCCAGGGGGTCTAACTATGGCTACACCTTC
>TRBD2|TRBV4-3|NA|TRBJ2-1
CASSPGRSSGPYNEQFF
TGCGCCAGCAGCCCAGGCCGATCTAGCGGGCCCTACAATGAGCAGTTCTTC
>TRBD1|TRBV2|NA|TRBJ2-2
CASKGQGFTGELFF
TGTGCCAGCAAGGGACAGGGCTTCACCGGGGAGCTGTTTTTT
>TRBD1|TRBV5-4|NA|TRBJ1-3
CASSPGQGSAGNTIYF
TGTGCCAGCAGCCCTGGACAGGGTTCAGCTGGAAACACCATATATTTT
>NA|TRBV19|NA|TRBJ2-7
CASTPRVGVYEQYF
TGTGCCAGTACCCCGCGAGTAGGGGTCTACGAGCAGTACTTC
>TRBD1|TRBV2|NA|TRBJ2-7
CASSVWDRGYEQYF
TGTGCCAGCAGTGTGTGGGACAGGGGATACGAGCAGTACTTC
>NA|TRBV7-9|NA|TRBJ1-4
CASSPGESYEKLFF
TGTGCCAGCAGCCCAGGGGAAAGTTATGAAAAACTGTTTTTT
>TRBD1|TRBV27|once|TRBJ1-2
CASRRTGVPYGYTF
TGTGCCAGCAGGCGGACAGGGGTCCCCTATGGCTACACCTTC
>NA|TRBV5-1|NA|TRBJ1-4
CASSLAISRDIEKLFF
TGCGCCAGCAGCTTGGCCATTTCCCGGGACATAGAAAAACTGTTTTTT
>NA|TRBV6-5|NA|TRBJ1-1
CASSYGFGTEAFF
TGTGCCAGCAGTTACGGGTTCGGGACTGAAGCTTTCTTT
>NA|TRBV27|NA|TRBJ2-5
CASIFSGANQETQYF
TGTGCCAGCATTTTTAGTGGGGCGAACCAAGAGACCCAGTACTTC
>TRBD1|TRBV5-6|NA|TRBJ1-2
CASSILFSGQGTNYGYTF
TGTGCCAGCAGCATCCTTTTTTCGGGACAGGGAACTAACTATGGCTACACCTTC
>NA|TRBV11-2|NA|TRBJ1-1
CASSLALVRYTEAFF
TGTGCCAGCAGCTTAGCGTTGGTGAGGTACACTGAAGCTTTCTTT
>NA|TRBV11-1|NA|TRBJ1-2
CASSLAPGELWGYTF
TGTGCCAGCAGCTTAGCGCCCGGAGAGTTATGGGGCTACACCTTC
>TRBD1|TRBV9|few|TRBJ1-2
CASSVPGGGYTF
TGTGCCAGCAGCGTACCAGGGGGCGGCTACACCTTC
>NA|TRBV4-2|NA|TRBJ2-3
CASSQARGVDTQYF
TGTGCCAGCAGCCAAGCCCGCGGTGTAGATACGCAGTATTTT
>NA|TRBV7-2|NA|TRBJ2-1
CASSLGGGFYNEQFF
TGTGCCAGCAGCTTAGGGGGAGGCTTCTACAATGAGCAGTTCTTC
>TRBD1|TRBV6-5|NA|TRBJ2-4
CASSSTTGLGNIQYF
TGTGCCAGCAGCTCCACGACAGGGCTGGGAAACATTCAGTACTTC
>NA|TRBV13|NA|TRBJ2-3
CASSLVQGPTDTQYF
TGTGCCAGCAGCTTAGTCCAGGGCCCCACAGATACGCAGTATTTT
>NA|TRBV7-9|NA|TRBJ1-2
CASSLGQGYGYTF
TGTGCCAGCAGCTTGGGCCAGGGCTATGGCTACACCTTC
>TRBD1|TRBV11-2|NA|TRBJ1-5
CASSLVQGGQPQHF
TGTGCCAGCAGCTTAGTACAGGGGGGTCAGCCCCAGCATTTT
>NA|TRBV6-2/TRBV6-3|NA|TRBJ1-2
CASSYLRGNPNYGYTF
TGTGCCAGCAGTTACCTCAGGGGCAATCCCAACTATGGCTACACCTTC
>TRBD2|TRBV7-2|NA|TRBJ2-7
CASSLVAGGPYEQYF
TGTGCCAGCAGCTTAGTTGCGGGGGGACCCTACGAGCAGTACTTC